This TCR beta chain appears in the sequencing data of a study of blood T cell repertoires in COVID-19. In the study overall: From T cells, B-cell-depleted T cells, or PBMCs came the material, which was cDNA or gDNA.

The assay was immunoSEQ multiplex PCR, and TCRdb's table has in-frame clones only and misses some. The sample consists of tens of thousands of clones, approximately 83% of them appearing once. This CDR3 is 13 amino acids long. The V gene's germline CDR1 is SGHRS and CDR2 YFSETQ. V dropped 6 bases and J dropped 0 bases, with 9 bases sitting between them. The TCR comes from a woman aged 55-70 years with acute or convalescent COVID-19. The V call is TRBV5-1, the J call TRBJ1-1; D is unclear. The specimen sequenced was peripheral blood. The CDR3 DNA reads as TGCGCCAGCAAAACCGAGATGAACACTGAAGCTTTCTTT. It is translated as CASKTEMNTEAFF.